The 12 T cell receptor beta chains given below trace back to one sample, sequenced in a study of blood T cells in healthy people across ages. A second PCR of about 7 to 12 cycles used a sample-barcoded 5' primer and a J-beta primer mix. TCRdb re-called the 5' RACE reads through MiXCR, storing one row per CDR3 protein. The sample shows around 1,600,000 distinct CDR3 sequences, approximately 43% of them seen only once. The sample consisted of blood. All receptors come from a woman aged 18-30 years in good health.

The chain has TRBV6-5 and TRBJ1-1; tentatively, D is TRBD1 (6 bases). Germline loops: CDR1 MNHEY, CDR2 SVGAGI. The CDR3 covers 16 residues. The V and J ends lost 5 bases and 2 bases respectively, with 18 bases between them. The CDR3 nucleotides are TGTGCCAGCAGTCGCCGCCCGGGACAAATAAACACTGAAGCTTTCTTT. Translated, it gives CASSRRPGQINTEAFF.

The chain links TRBV6-5 to TRBJ2-3; D remains unclear. The CDR3 runs to 16 residues. The V end was cut by 0 bases, the J end by 0 bases, with 10 bases between. Germline V gives CDR1 MNHEY, CDR2 SVGAGI. DNA for the CDR3: TGTGCCAGCAGTTACTCGTCTATATCTAGCACAGATACGCAGTATTTT. Its translation: CASSYSSISSTDTQYF.

This clonotype was seen a handful of times. The rearrangement uses TRBV20-1 and TRBJ2-4; 14 bases are a match to TRBD2. CDR3 length equals 17 residues. Germline V gives CDR1 DFQATT, CDR2 SNEGSKA (reference sequence). J was trimmed by 2 bases and V by 1 base; bases with no gene match: 4. The CDR3 here is CSARGGTSGSSKNIQYF. In DNA form, the CDR3 reads TGCAGTGCTAGAGGGGGGACTAGCGGGAGTTCCAAAAACATTCAGTACTTC.

This sequence joins TRBV20-1 and TRBJ1-1, with D unclear. CDR1 is DFQATT, CDR2 SNEGSKA, per germline (reference sequence). The V and J ends lost 1 base and 1 base respectively, with 7 bases between them. The length of the CDR3 is 13 residues. CDR3 sequence: CSARGHENTEAFF. CDR3 in DNA: TGCAGTGCTAGAGGACACGAGAACACTGAAGCTTTCTTT.

The genes are TRBV5-1 and TRBJ2-7; TRBD1 is a possible D gene (6 bases). Trimming removed 4 bases from V and 1 base from J, with 15 bases in between. This CDR3 has 15 residues. CDR1 is SGHRS, CDR2 YFSETQ, per germline. This CDR3 reads CASSAGTPISYEQYF. CDR3 bases: TGCGCCAGCAGCGCCGGGACACCGATTTCCTACGAGCAGTACTTC.

V usage is TRBV20-1 and J usage is TRBJ2-3; D gene uncertain. The V end lost 3 bases, the J end lost 2 bases, and 12 bases lay between the germline ends. CDR1 DFQATT and CDR2 SNEGSKA come from the germline V gene (reference sequence). This CDR3 has 14 residues. The CDR3 sequence: CSARGWVSTDTQYF. For the CDR3, the DNA is TGCAGTGCTAGGGGGTGGGTTTCCACAGATACGCAGTATTTT.

The chain recombines TRBV30 with TRBJ2-7; D not resolved. CDR1 GTSNPN and CDR2 SVGIG come from the germline V gene (reference sequence). V was trimmed by 2 bases and J by 3 bases, leaving 11 bases between them. This CDR3 region has 13 residues. Here the CDR3 reads CAWSKRNLYEQYF. The CDR3 DNA reads as TGTGCCTGGAGTAAACGGAACCTCTACGAGCAGTACTTC.

This chain connects TRBV2 to TRBJ2-7, with D maybe TRBD2 (5 bases). CDR1 is SNHLY, CDR2 FYNNEI, per germline. The CDR3 totals 15 residues. Trimming pared 6 bases from V and 3 bases from J, leaving 18 bases between. The CDR3 protein is CASRPRAGGNYEQYF. CDR3 bases: TGTGCCAGCAGGCCTCGGGCAGGAGGCAACTACGAGCAGTACTTC.

This clonotype has more than one count but fewer than ten. The chain combines TRBV2 with TRBJ2-3; 14 bases line up with TRBD2. There are 18 residues in the CDR3. The germline V gene encodes CDR1 SNHLY and CDR2 FYNNEI. Trimming cost V 3 bases and J 5 bases; bases outside gene matches: 10. CDR3 coding DNA: TGTGCCAGCAGTGAGGTCCTTCGACTAGCGGGGGGGCGAGATACGCAGTATTTT. Its protein product is CASSEVLRLAGGRDTQYF.

The rearrangement joins TRBV3-1 to TRBJ2-1, with 9 positions matching TRBD1. Germline V gene data show CDR1 as LGHDT and CDR2 as YNNKEL (reference sequence). The CDR3 covers 17 residues. With 3 bases clipped from V and 3 bases from J, the junction kept 9 bases outside the gene matches. This CDR3 reads CASSQERGQGYYNEQFF. DNA of the CDR3: TGTGCCAGCAGCCAGGAAAGGGGACAGGGCTACTACAATGAGCAGTTCTTC.

A single count supports this clonotype. The V gene is TRBV27, the J gene TRBJ2-1; D is undetermined. V was trimmed by 4 bases and J by 10 bases, leaving 17 bases between them. In germline, CDR1 is MNHEY, CDR2 SMNVEV (reference sequence). The CDR3 is made up of 14 amino acids. The CDR3, as DNA: TGTGCCAGCAGTTCCGGGTTCTCGGTGGGCGAGCAGTTCTTC. This translates into CASSSGFSVGEQFF.

The rearrangement joins TRBV12-3 or TRBV12-4 to TRBJ2-3, with 7 bases fitting TRBD1. CDR3 length: 14 residues. J was trimmed by 2 bases and V by 5 bases; bases with no gene match: 4. This CDR3 is CASSVTGATDTQYF. Written as DNA, the CDR3 is TGTGCCAGCAGTGTTACAGGGGCCACAGATACGCAGTATTTT.